One T cell receptor (beta chain) is described in this entry. Only a few counts were recorded for this clone. The target of this receptor is not known. Per-nucleotide qualities are absent, and no much larger clonotype sits a single base away. The cohort consisted of 600 to 750 healthy bone marrow donors. At the time of sampling, all cohort members were nominally healthy, though unrecorded immune exposures were likely present. The donor was CMV seronegative and was included in the group of approximately 350 seronegative cohort members. A peripheral blood sample was collected from each donor, and TCR beta sequencing was performed on peripheral blood mononuclear cells. The Qiagen DNeasy Blood Extraction Kit was used to extract genomic DNA from the blood cell samples. Clipping removes 6 bases from V and 4 bases from J, with 10 as the unmatched junction base count. The CDR1 and CDR2 encoded by the germline V gene (reference sequence) are LNHDA and SQIVND. The CDR3 numbers 15 residues from cysteine through phenylalanine. The CDR3 DNA has 45 bases and is translated from base 1.

This record belongs to a study of cytomegalovirus exposure and HLA in healthy donors (dated by TCRdb to the late 2010s). A note on the overall study: An earlier analysis of some 550 of the donors reported roughly 300 Gb of sequence data and about 100 million unique TCR beta sequences from about 200 million T cells. A separate validation cohort of over 95 different subjects was used in addition to the roughly 640-subject first cohort. Of the 350 to 400 genotyped donors, roughly 85% fell in the genetic ancestry cluster associated with self-reported Caucasian donors. About 5 DR-DQ haplotypes were handled as single units for association and clustering, since linkage in the cohort was strong. Among roughly 400 genotyped donors of the cohort, an average of around 240,000 unique TCR beta nucleotide sequences were sequenced per donor, roughly a sixth of them non-productive. Donor age, sex, ethnicity and CMV serostatus were compiled together with the repertoire data. Roughly 300 gigabases of sequencing data and around 80 million unique TCR sequences made up an early release that covered about 640 HLA-typed donors. An earlier analysis of 587 of the donors used high-throughput TCR beta sequencing to judge whether each TCR beta V gene segment behaved as functional or pseudogenic. HLA typing included class I and class II loci at four-digit resolution. Every discovery cohort repertoire had been produced on one sequencing platform. A later genetic analysis used genome-wide SNP genotypes for about three fifths of the 666 donors, treating that subset as a discovery cohort. The study used immunosequencing to profile the T cell repertoires of 670 or so subjects and linked those repertoires to cytomegalovirus serostatus. The study was designed to test whether signatures of past pathogen exposure could be identified by cataloging public T cell receptors. In the later analysis, no new phenotypic data were used to find candidate immune exposures; instead, reliance was placed on TCR beta sequences and their occurrence across donors. The study combined high-throughput TCR immunosequencing, statistical association of individual TCRs with disease status, and machine learning to predict cytomegalovirus infection status. In a later analysis, previously published TCR beta repertoires from several hundred donors were re-analyzed and high-resolution HLA genotyping was added so that TCR occurrence patterns could be studied. The number of typed donors differed by locus: about 620-630 for A, B, C, DRB1 and DQB1; approximately 520 for DQA1; roughly 600 for DPA1; and 400 to 480 for DPB1.

The protocol used for the library was the immunoSEQ multiplex PCR assay. The multiplex PCR relied on a mix of 60 forward primers for TCR Vbeta segments and 13 reverse primers for TCR Jbeta segments. The CDR3 region of rearranged TCR beta genes was amplified from genomic DNA with a multiplex PCR assay. The amplified TCR beta libraries were sequenced on the Illumina HiSeq System as 87-base-pair reads. The published analysis was carried out like this. In a later analysis, roughly 80 million unique TCR beta chains were counted across the roughly 700 repertoires, and around 10 million of these chains were shared by at least two donors. A nearest-neighbor algorithm error-corrected the raw reads and collapsed the reads into unique sequences, merging closely related sequences to remove PCR and sequencing errors. CDR3 sequences were aligned to IMGT reference sequences to assign V, D and J gene segments. For a sequence to be retained, a match of at least six nucleotides was required to both a V gene segment and a J gene segment. A rearrangement counted as productive if the CDR3 had no stop codons and remained in frame with V and J, and every other rearrangement counted as non-productive. Following IMGT convention, CDR3 was defined as the stretch from the second conserved V-encoded cysteine to the conserved J-encoded phenylalanine. The earlier analysis of fewer than 700 of the donors excluded sequences that lacked an unambiguous match to a single V gene segment. In an earlier analysis of roughly 500 of the donors, V segments were called functional above 56.7% productive rearrangements and were called segregating when the between-donor standard deviation exceeded 5%. A statistical classification framework was developed to diagnose cytomegalovirus status using the catalog of TCR beta chain sequences. In a later analysis, TCR nucleotide sequences were compared against IMGT/GENE-DB human TR gene sequences so that V and J genes could be assigned. A later analysis assigned CDR3 sequences and most-parsimonious VDJ recombination scenarios with the TCRdist pipeline. In a later analysis, each TCR beta chain was defined by its CDR3 amino acid sequence together with its V-gene family, and reads lacking a unique V-gene family were excluded. A later analysis removed 600 or so highly shared, low-generation-probability nucleotide sequences to deal with suspected cross-contamination and a sequencing artifact. In a later analysis, a clonal expansion index for each public chain was calculated from normalized within-repertoire ranks of inferred template counts. In a later analysis, generation probabilities were computed with a VDJ recombination model fitted to out-of-frame rearrangements, and the resulting probabilities were checked against IGoR. In a later analysis, hypergeometric tests were used to score TCR-TCR, TCR-HLA and TCR-CMV co-occurrence, with a repertoire-size bias correction applied to TCR pairs. In a later analysis, false discovery rates were estimated by permuting HLA or CMV assignments 20 times. In a later analysis, co-occurring TCRs were grouped using DBSCAN, with TCRdist sequence similarity added in when clustering inside HLA-allele-positive subsets. For co-occurrence clustering, repertoires with fewer than 30,000 or more than 120,000 public chains were excluded, along with 5 or 6 repertoires with anomalous nucleotide sharing. TCRdb carries this immuneACCESS record with in-frame sequences only. Its versions omit some clonotypes, under half of them owing to an unresolved V gene in the studies checked, with the rest unexplained. D and trimming come from the DNA, and the V and J calls and clone size come from that table. This sample comprises 150,000 to 200,000 clones, about 86% of them detected only once. The ten largest account for 2% to 2.5% of the sample.

Study-wide findings and limitations: Seventeen rarely observed V segments, including chromosome 9 orphons, were excluded from the earlier analysis of about 500 of the donors because counts were too low. A later analysis found that TCR association rates varied across HLA loci, with DRB1 alleles showing the most associated TCRs and HLA-C alleles the fewest. A later analysis found that most CMV-associated TCR beta chains appeared HLA-restricted, with HLA associations seemingly driven largely by CMV exposure. HLA typing was unavailable for some donors at each locus, so association tests used only the typed subset. The 87-base-pair reads could not distinguish some IMGT-functional V segments, including TRBV6-2 and TRBV6-3, so those segments were excluded. Linkage disequilibrium might explain the correlated functional status among segregating V segments, but an unknown experimental factor could not be ruled out. When HLA alleles, especially DR and DQ, strongly co-occurred, TCR associations were difficult to assign to individual alleles. The authors suggested that the approach could potentially be generalized to other disease states and immunological phenotypes. The cohort was sequenced for TCR beta chains only, and without alpha or paired-chain data the features that could be detected were limited. A later genetic analysis reported fewer N-insertions in productive TCRs among donors in an Asian-associated ancestry cluster than the roughly 720-donor mean. A further reported finding was that TCR beta sequences accurately predicted the HLA-A and HLA-B alleles for most subjects in the first cohort. Presence/absence analyses assumed roughly uniform sequencing depth across donors, an assumption that may not hold. In a later genetic analysis, a missense DCLRE1C variant was associated with V-gene and J-gene trimming of TCR beta chains, and the association was replicated in an independent cohort. Cytomegalovirus status was reported to be diagnosed by the classifier with high specificity and sensitivity in both the original and validation cohorts. In an earlier analysis of approximately 590 of the donors, most TCR beta V segments appeared in productive rearrangements about 87% or about 30% of the time, broadly matching IMGT annotations. A later analysis found that HLA-associated TCR beta chains were more clonally expanded and had lower generation probabilities than equally common non-associated chains. A few of the identified cytomegalovirus-associated TCR beta chains were confirmed in vitro to be specific for cytomegalovirus antigens. Most TCR sequences were seen in very few donors, while some public TCRs were found in many individuals. In a later analysis, several top co-occurrence clusters were reported to appear linked to parvovirus B19, influenza, CMV and Epstein-Barr virus. A cluster of highly shared sequence variants was judged likely to be a technical artifact of the sequencing pipeline. A total of 150 or so TCR beta chains were listed by the study as associated with cytomegalovirus. The only immune exposure information available for the cohort was CMV serostatus. In a later analysis, 16,951 TCR beta sequences were associated with specific HLA alleles at a false discovery rate of 0.05.

The source of this sequence is a woman aged 25 to 39 in good health and CMV-seronegative. The sequenced sample consisted of PBMCs. The chain was built from TRBV19 and TRBJ1-1; 8 central nucleotides agree with TRBD1. The CDR3: CASRSGQGRSTEAFF. The nucleotide sequence reads TGTGCCAGTAGATCCGGACAGGGCAGGAGCACTGAAGCTTTCTTT. The CDR3, completed at both ends by the reference TRBV19 and TRBJ1-1 genes, gives the full variable domain DGGITQSPKYLFRKEGQNVTLSCEQNLNHDAMYWYRQDPGQGLRLIYYSQIVNDFQKGDIAEGYSVSREKKESFPLTVTSAQKNPTAFYLCASRSGQGRSTEAFFGQGTRLTVV.